The 12 T cell receptor beta chains listed next were all sequenced from one sample in a study of vaccination and CD4 T cells after COVID-19 (dated by TCRdb to 2022 to 2024). What this sample's treatment or condition label stands for: approximately nine-day PBMC culture with coronavirus spike peptide pools or control peptides (ViraFEST assay). Their recognized antigens are unknown. Library construction relied on PCR. Sequenced on an Illumina iSeq 100. DNA from cultured CD4+ T cells was subjected to TCR sequencing with the Oncomine TCR Beta short-read assay at the Johns Hopkins FTIC core. TCRdb trimmed public reads at Q25 via fastp, called clones via MiXCR and kept in-frame beta chains. Each entry is one CDR3 protein sequence, shown with its most common DNA and genes. A total of 10,000 to 15,000 distinct CDR3 sequences appear in this sample, about three quarters of them only once. The top ten clones comprise roughly a quarter of the sample.

Material for sequencing was CD4+ T cells from blood, cultured in vitro. These receptors were taken from a human donor who had recovered from COVID-19.

This chain joins TRBV6-5 and TRBJ2-5; the D is unclear. Trimming removed 2 bases at V and 2 bases at J, with 9 bases between. This CDR3 is built from 14 residues. The V gene's germline CDR1 is MNHEY and CDR2 SVGAGI. CDR3 amino acids: CASSYRQFQETQYF. The CDR3 bases are TGTGCCAGCAGTTACCGGCAGTTTCAAGAGACCCAGTACTTC.

This clonotype was found a few times. The chain employs TRBV7-3 and TRBJ2-1, with 9 nucleotides matching TRBD1. Germline loops: CDR1 SGHTA, CDR2 FQGTGA. The J segment lost 5 bases and the V segment lost 3 bases, leaving 2 bases of the junction unmatched. The CDR3 covers 14 residues. For the CDR3, the DNA is TGTGCCAGCAGCTTGGGACAGGGTCACAATGAGCAGTTCTTC. The encoded protein is CASSLGQGHNEQFF.

The V gene is TRBV15, the J gene TRBJ1-5, with D uncertain. The CDR3 extends over 12 amino acids. Per germline, CDR1 LNHNV and CDR2 YYDKDF (reference sequence). V was shortened by 0 bases and J by 7 bases, with 4 bases between the two germline ends. CDR3 nucleotides: TGTGCCACCAGCAGAGATCGGCAGCCCCAGCATTTT. It translates to CATSRDRQPQHF.

The rearrangement links TRBV6-1 to TRBJ1-5; D is unclear. The germline gives CDR1 MNHNS, CDR2 SASEGT. This CDR3 comprises 12 residues. Trimming pared 0 bases from V and 7 bases from J, leaving 4 bases between. In DNA form, the CDR3 reads TGTGCCAGCAGTGAAGCACCCCAGCCCCAGCATTTT. This translates into CASSEAPQPQHF.

This clonotype has a single count. The rearrangement joins TRBV20-1 to TRBJ2-3; D is ambiguous. The CDR3 contains 18 residues. The V end was cut by 1 base, the J end by 1 base, with 21 bases between. Germline V gene sequence: CDR1 DFQATT, CDR2 SNEGSKA (reference sequence). CDR3 sequence: CSARGAPGLGWGTDTQYF. DNA for the CDR3: TGCAGTGCTAGAGGGGCTCCGGGCCTCGGATGGGGCACAGATACGCAGTATTTT.

V and J are TRBV20-1 and TRBJ2-3; D possibly uses TRBD1 or TRBD2 (6 bases each). This CDR3 is 13 amino acids long. In germline, CDR1 is DFQATT, CDR2 SNEGSKA (reference sequence). Trimming stripped 0 bases from V and 6 bases from J, with 10 bases between. The CDR3 loop is CSAREGGGDTQYF. The CDR3 DNA sequence: TGCAGTGCTAGAGAGGGGGGCGGCGATACGCAGTATTTT.

The CDR3 nucleotides read TGTGCCTGGAAGTTGGGGGTTTCACCCCTCCACTTT. Translating it yields CAWKLGVSPLHF. This rearrangement joins TRBV30 to TRBJ1-6; D is possibly TRBD1 (5 bases). CDR1 and CDR2 (germline): GTSNPN, SVGIG (reference sequence). Trimming removed 4 bases from V and 9 bases from J, with 10 bases in between. The CDR3 extends over 12 amino acids.

V gene TRBV6-1 combines with J gene TRBJ2-3; D is unresolved. This CDR3 comprises 15 residues. CDR1 MNHNS and CDR2 SASEGT come from the germline V gene. V dropped 1 base and J dropped 2 bases, with 10 bases sitting between them. The CDR3 coding sequence is TGTGCCAGCAGTGAAGGCGTAGGGCACACAGATACGCAGTATTTT. As protein: CASSEGVGHTDTQYF.

The V gene is TRBV27, the J gene TRBJ1-1; tentative D call: TRBD1 (6 bases). CDR1 is MNHEY, CDR2 SMNVEV, per germline (reference sequence). Trimming took off 5 bases at V and 4 bases at J, with 14 bases between the two ends. The CDR3 is 14 residues long. CDR3 nucleotides: TGTGCCAGCAGTCCCCGCAGGGGTGCCACTGAAGCTTTCTTT. As protein: CASSPRRGATEAFF.

The chain recombines TRBV24-1 with TRBJ2-7; TRBD1 matches 9 bases. V gave up 9 bases and J gave up 5 bases; unmatched junction bases: 7. Germline lookup yields CDR1 KGHDR and CDR2 SFDVKD. The CDR3 totals 13 residues. In DNA, the CDR3 is TGTGCCACCCAGGGACAGGGTGGCCACGAGCAGTACTTC. Its translation is CATQGQGGHEQYF.

The chain joins TRBV6-1 to TRBJ2-5, with TRBD2 matching 8 bases. V shed 6 bases, J shed 6 bases, and the junction held 12 bases outside the gene matches. Germline lookup yields CDR1 MNHNS and CDR2 SASEGT. There are 15 residues in the CDR3. CDR3 amino acids: CASSRTSGPSQTQYF. CDR3 DNA: TGTGCCAGCAGCCGTACTAGCGGACCTAGTCAGACCCAGTACTTC.

V is TRBV24-1 and J is TRBJ1-2; D is uncertain. The germline gives CDR1 KGHDR, CDR2 SFDVKD. There are 14 residues in the CDR3. V was clipped by 4 bases and J by 3 bases, with 11 bases between them. The CDR3 DNA sequence: TGTGCCACCAGTGACCCTAGACGATACTATGGCTACACCTTC. It codes for CATSDPRRYYGYTF.